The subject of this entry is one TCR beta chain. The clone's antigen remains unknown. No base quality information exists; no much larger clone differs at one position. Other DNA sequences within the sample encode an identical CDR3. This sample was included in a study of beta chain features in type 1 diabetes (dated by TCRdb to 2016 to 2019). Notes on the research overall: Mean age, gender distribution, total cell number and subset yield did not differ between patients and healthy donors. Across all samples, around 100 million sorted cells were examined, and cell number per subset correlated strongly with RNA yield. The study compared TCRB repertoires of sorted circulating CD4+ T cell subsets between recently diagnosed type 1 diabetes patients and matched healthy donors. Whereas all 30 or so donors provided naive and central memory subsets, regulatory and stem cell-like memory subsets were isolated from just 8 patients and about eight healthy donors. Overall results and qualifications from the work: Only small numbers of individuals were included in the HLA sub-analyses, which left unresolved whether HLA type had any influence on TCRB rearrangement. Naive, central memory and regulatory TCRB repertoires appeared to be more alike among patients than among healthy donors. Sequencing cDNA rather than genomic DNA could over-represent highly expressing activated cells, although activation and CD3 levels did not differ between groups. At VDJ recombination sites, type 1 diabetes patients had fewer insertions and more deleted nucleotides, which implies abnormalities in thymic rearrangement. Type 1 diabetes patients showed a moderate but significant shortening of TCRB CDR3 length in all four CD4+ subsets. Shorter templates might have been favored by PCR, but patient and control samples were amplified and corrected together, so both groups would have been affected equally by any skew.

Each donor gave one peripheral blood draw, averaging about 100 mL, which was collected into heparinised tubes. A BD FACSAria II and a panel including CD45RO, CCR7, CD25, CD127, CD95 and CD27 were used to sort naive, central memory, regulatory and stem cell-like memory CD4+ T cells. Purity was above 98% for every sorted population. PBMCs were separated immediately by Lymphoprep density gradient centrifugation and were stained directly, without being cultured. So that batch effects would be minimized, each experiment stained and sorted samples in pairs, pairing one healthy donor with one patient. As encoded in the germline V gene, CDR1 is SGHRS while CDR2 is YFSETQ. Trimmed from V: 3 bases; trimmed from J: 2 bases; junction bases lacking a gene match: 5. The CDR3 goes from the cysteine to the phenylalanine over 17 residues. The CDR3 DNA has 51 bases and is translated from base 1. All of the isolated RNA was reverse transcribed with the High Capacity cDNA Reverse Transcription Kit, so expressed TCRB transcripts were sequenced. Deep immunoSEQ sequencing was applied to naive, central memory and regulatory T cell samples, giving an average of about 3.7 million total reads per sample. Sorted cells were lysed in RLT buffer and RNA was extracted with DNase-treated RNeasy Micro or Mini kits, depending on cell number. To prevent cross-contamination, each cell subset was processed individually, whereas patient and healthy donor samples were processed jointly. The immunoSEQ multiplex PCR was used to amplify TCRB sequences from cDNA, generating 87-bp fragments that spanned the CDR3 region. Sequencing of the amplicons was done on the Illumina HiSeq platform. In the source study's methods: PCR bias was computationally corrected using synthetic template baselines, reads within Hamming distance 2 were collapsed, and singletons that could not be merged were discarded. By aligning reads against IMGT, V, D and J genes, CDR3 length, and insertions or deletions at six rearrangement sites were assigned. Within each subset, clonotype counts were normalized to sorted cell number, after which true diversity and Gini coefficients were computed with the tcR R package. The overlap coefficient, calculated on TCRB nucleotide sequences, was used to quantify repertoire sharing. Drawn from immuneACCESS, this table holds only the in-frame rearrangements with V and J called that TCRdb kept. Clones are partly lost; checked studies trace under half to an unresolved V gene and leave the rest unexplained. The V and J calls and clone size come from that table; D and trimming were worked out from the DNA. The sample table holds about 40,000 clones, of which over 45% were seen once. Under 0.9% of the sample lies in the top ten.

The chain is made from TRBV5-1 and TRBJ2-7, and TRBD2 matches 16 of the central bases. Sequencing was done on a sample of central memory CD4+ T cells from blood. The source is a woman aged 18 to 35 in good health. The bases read TGCGCCAGCAGCTCGGGACTAGCGGGAGGGTGGACCTACGAGCAGTACTTC. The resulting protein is CASSSGLAGGWTYEQYF.